The rows below give T cell receptor beta chains drawn from one sample of a study of T cell responses to AZD1222 COVID-19 vaccine. Generated by immunoSEQ multiplex PCR, the TCRdb table keeps only in-frame clones and is missing some. This sample has 100,000 to 150,000 clones; about 91% occur once, and the top ten carry less than 2%. This sample comprised peripheral blood, obtained 28 days after the second AZD1222 dose. These receptors came from an adult who received the AZD1222 COVID-19 vaccine. Each CDR3 is given with its conserved first and last residue. Fields, in order: V gene, D gene, J gene, CDR3 DNA, CDR3 protein. A D gene is named only where the DNA matches it firmly.

v_call: TRBV18
d_call: TRBD2
j_call: TRBJ2-3
cdr3_nt: TGTGCCAGCACAAGTAGCGGGAGGATTGGCACAGATACGCAGTATTTT
cdr3_aa: CASTSSGRIGTDTQYF

v_call: TRBV25-1
d_call: TRBD1
j_call: TRBJ1-1
cdr3_nt: TGTGCCAGCAGTGACCCCGACAGGGGAGCTTTCTTT
cdr3_aa: CASSDPDRGAFF

v_call: TRBV5-4
d_call: -
j_call: TRBJ2-7
cdr3_nt: TGTGCCAGCAGCCTGGCGGAGGGTTACGAGCAGTACTTC
cdr3_aa: CASSLAEGYEQYF

v_call: TRBV18
d_call: -
j_call: TRBJ2-7
cdr3_nt: TGTGCCAGCTCACCACCCGCTTCCTACGAGCAGTACTTC
cdr3_aa: CASSPPASYEQYF

v_call: TRBV6-5
d_call: TRBD1
j_call: TRBJ2-1
cdr3_nt: TGTGCCAGCAGCCCGACAGGGATCAATGAGCAGTTCTTC
cdr3_aa: CASSPTGINEQFF

v_call: TRBV29-1
d_call: -
j_call: TRBJ1-5
cdr3_nt: TGCAGCGTTGAAGAGGGGGGAGGTCAGCCCCAGCATTTT
cdr3_aa: CSVEEGGGQPQHF

v_call: TRBV9
d_call: -
j_call: TRBJ1-2
cdr3_nt: TGTGCCAGCAGCGTAGACGGGGGGGCGCCCATCTATGGCTACACCTTC
cdr3_aa: CASSVDGGAPIYGYTF

v_call: TRBV5-1
d_call: -
j_call: TRBJ2-2
cdr3_nt: TGCGCCAGCAGCCCCTCTAGCGAGAACACCGGGGAGCTGTTTTTT
cdr3_aa: CASSPSSENTGELFF

v_call: TRBV9
d_call: TRBD2
j_call: TRBJ2-2
cdr3_nt: TGTGCCAGCAGCGTAGAAGCGGGAGTGGGGACCGGGGAGCTGTTTTTT
cdr3_aa: CASSVEAGVGTGELFF

v_call: TRBV5-1
d_call: TRBD2
j_call: TRBJ2-1
cdr3_nt: TGCGCCAGCAGCGGGGGACTAGCGGGGCGGTACAATGAGCAGTTCTTC
cdr3_aa: CASSGGLAGRYNEQFF

v_call: TRBV4-3
d_call: -
j_call: TRBJ1-2
cdr3_nt: TGCGCCAGCAGCCAAGAAGGCGGCCTCTATGGCTACACCTTC
cdr3_aa: CASSQEGGLYGYTF

v_call: TRBV10-3
d_call: TRBD2
j_call: TRBJ2-5
cdr3_nt: TGTGCCATCAGCGGGGGGGCAGAGACCCAGTACTTC
cdr3_aa: CAISGGAETQYF

v_call: TRBV18
d_call: TRBD2
j_call: TRBJ2-1
cdr3_nt: TGTGCCAGCTCACCCCCGGGACTAGCGGCACGGAATGAGCAGTTCTTC
cdr3_aa: CASSPPGLAARNEQFF

v_call: TRBV28
d_call: -
j_call: TRBJ1-2
cdr3_nt: TGTGCCAGCAGTTTTGGGCAGGGTTATGGCTACACCTTC
cdr3_aa: CASSFGQGYGYTF

v_call: TRBV3-1/TRBV3-2
d_call: -
j_call: TRBJ2-4
cdr3_nt: TGTGCCAGCAGCCAAGAAGGGACCATACTAAACATTCAGTACTTC
cdr3_aa: CASSQEGTILNIQYF

v_call: TRBV4-1
d_call: -
j_call: TRBJ1-1
cdr3_nt: TGCGCCAGCACCTCCCTGGGCAAAGAACAAGCTTTCTTT
cdr3_aa: CASTSLGKEQAFF

v_call: TRBV5-4
d_call: TRBD2
j_call: TRBJ2-5
cdr3_nt: TGTGCCAGCAGCTCCGGGGGGAGGCGGGGAGAGACCCAGTACTTC
cdr3_aa: CASSSGGRRGETQYF

v_call: TRBV7-9
d_call: -
j_call: TRBJ1-1
cdr3_nt: TGTGCCAGCAGCCTCCAAGGCTGGAACACTGAAGCTTTCTTT
cdr3_aa: CASSLQGWNTEAFF

v_call: TRBV5-5
d_call: TRBD2
j_call: TRBJ2-3
cdr3_nt: TGTGCCAGCAGACCCCCTAGCGGTAGCACAGATACGCAGTATTTT
cdr3_aa: CASRPPSGSTDTQYF

v_call: TRBV30
d_call: -
j_call: TRBJ1-3
cdr3_nt: TGTGCCTGGAGTCGGATCTCTGGAAACACCATATATTTT
cdr3_aa: CAWSRISGNTIYF

v_call: TRBV7-2
d_call: TRBD1
j_call: TRBJ1-5
cdr3_nt: TGTGCCAGCAGCAACCGGGACAGGGCGAGCAATCAGCCCCAGCATTTT
cdr3_aa: CASSNRDRASNQPQHF

v_call: TRBV6-2/TRBV6-3
d_call: -
j_call: TRBJ2-7
cdr3_nt: TGTGCCAGCAGTTACTCGGGGCACGAGTCTTCCTACGAGCAGTACTTC
cdr3_aa: CASSYSGHESSYEQYF

v_call: TRBV29-1
d_call: TRBD1
j_call: TRBJ2-2
cdr3_nt: TGCAGCGTTGCCCTAGGACAGGTCACCGGGGACACCGGGGAGCTGTTTTTT
cdr3_aa: CSVALGQVTGDTGELFF

v_call: TRBV4-1
d_call: -
j_call: TRBJ2-3
cdr3_nt: TGCGCCAGCAGCCAAGACAGGAGTCTCGGCACAGATACGCAGTATTTT
cdr3_aa: CASSQDRSLGTDTQYF

v_call: TRBV19
d_call: TRBD1
j_call: TRBJ1-2
cdr3_nt: TGTGCCAGTTTAAACCCCGGACAGGGGGCCTATGGCTACACCTTC
cdr3_aa: CASLNPGQGAYGYTF

v_call: TRBV2
d_call: -
j_call: TRBJ1-5
cdr3_nt: TGTGCCAGCAGTGTGGGCTCCACCAGGGCCCAGCATTTT
cdr3_aa: CASSVGSTRAQHF